These 21 T cell receptor beta chains share one sample of origin, sequenced in a study of T cell responses to AZD1222 COVID-19 vaccine. Here immunoSEQ multiplex PCR was the method, and the copy in TCRdb shows in-frame clones only, minus some. The sample consists of roughly 120,000 clones, about 90% of them appearing once. The specimen comprised peripheral blood, sampled on day 0 of AZD1222 vaccination. These receptors were taken from an adult in good health.

The rearrangement links TRBV30 to TRBJ1-2; D ambiguous. V was shortened by 2 bases and J by 6 bases, with 10 bases between the two germline ends. Germline CDR1 GTSNPN, CDR2 SVGIG (reference sequence). The CDR3 has 12 residues. CDR3 residues: CAWSQSRDGYTF. The DNA of the CDR3 is TGTGCCTGGAGTCAGAGTAGAGATGGCTACACCTTC.

Only one count was recorded for this clone. The chain combines TRBV6-1 with TRBJ1-1; D perhaps matches TRBD1 (5 bases). With 3 bases removed from V and 0 bases from J, the gap between germline ends came to 11 bases. Germline V gene lookup returns CDR1 MNHNS and CDR2 SASEGT. This CDR3 region has 15 residues. Here the CDR3 reads CASSDRDGMNTEAFF. The CDR3, as DNA: TGTGCCAGCAGTGACAGGGACGGAATGAACACTGAAGCTTTCTTT.

In DNA form, the CDR3 reads TGTGCCTGGAGTGTACGGGTTGGACTGGATAGCAATCAGCCCCAGCATTTT. It is translated as CAWSVRVGLDSNQPQHF. The chain combines TRBV30 with TRBJ1-5; D uncertain. V was pared by 0 bases and J by 0 bases, with 15 bases between. The CDR3 sequence is 17 residues long. Germline loops: CDR1 GTSNPN, CDR2 SVGIG (reference sequence). The complete variable domain, with remaining parts taken from reference TRBV30 and TRBJ1-5, reads SQTIHQWPATLVQPVGSPLSLECTVEGTSNPNLYWYRQAAGRGLQLLFYSVGIGQISSEVPQNLSASRPQDRQFILSSKKLLLSDSGFYLCAWSVRVGLDSNQPQHFGDGTRLSIL.

CDR3 in DNA: TGCGCCAGCAGTGAGTCTTCCCGCGAGCAGTACTTC. It codes for CASSESSREQYF. The chain carries TRBV10-1 and TRBJ2-7; D remains unclear. The V and J ends lost 0 bases and 6 bases respectively, with 6 bases between them. The CDR3 has 12 residues. Germline values: CDR1 WNHNN, CDR2 SYGVQD (reference sequence).

The chain is built from TRBV10-1 and TRBJ2-2, with 7 bases identical to TRBD2. The CDR3 has 14 amino acids. Germline trimming cut 3 bases from V and 6 bases from J; bases unmatched to any gene: 4. Germline V gene sequence: CDR1 WNHNN, CDR2 SYGVQD (reference sequence). In nucleotides, the CDR3 is TGCGCCAGCAGTGACGCAGGGAGGGCCGGGGAGCTGTTTTTT. This gives the protein CASSDAGRAGELFF.

V gene TRBV9 combines with J gene TRBJ1-2; D is uncertain. Germline V lookup: CDR1 SGDLS, CDR2 YYNGEE. Trimming removed 3 bases at V and 4 bases at J, with 13 bases between. The CDR3 spans 14 residues. The CDR3 region is CASSAGAPSYGYTF. CDR3 coding DNA: TGTGCCAGCAGCGCGGGAGCTCCGTCCTATGGCTACACCTTC.

The rearrangement links TRBV24-1 to TRBJ2-3; D perhaps matches TRBD2 (6 bases). This CDR3 contains 15 residues. Germline V gene lookup returns CDR1 KGHDR and CDR2 SFDVKD. The V end was cut by 6 bases, the J end by 1 base, with 13 bases between. DNA of the CDR3: TGTGCCACCAGTTACGGGGGATTGGGCACAGATACGCAGTATTTT. Its translation is CATSYGGLGTDTQYF.

The CDR3 sequence: CASSFHAGNTEAFF. The CDR3 nucleotides read TGTGCCAGCAGTTTTCACGCCGGAAACACTGAAGCTTTCTTT. V and J are TRBV27 and TRBJ1-1, with D hard to call. The CDR3 length is 14 residues. The germline V gene encodes CDR1 MNHEY and CDR2 SMNVEV (reference sequence). V lost 3 bases and J 2 bases, leaving 10 bases between the germline ends.

The rearrangement links TRBV5-1 to TRBJ2-2, with 9 nucleotides matching TRBD1. From germline, CDR1 is SGHRS and CDR2 YFSETQ. V lost 5 bases and J lost 3; bases outside the gene matches: 17. The CDR3 covers 19 residues. Here the CDR3 reads CASRTGTGRVRPDTGELFF. The CDR3 DNA reads as TGCGCCAGCAGGACCGGGACAGGGCGGGTTAGGCCGGACACCGGGGAGCTGTTTTTT.

The chain uses TRBV9 and TRBJ1-1; weak D call: TRBD1 (5 bases). The CDR3 has 15 amino acids. Trimming stripped 4 bases from V and 4 bases from J, with 17 bases between. CDR1 and CDR2 from the germline V gene are SGDLS and YYNGEE. CDR3 DNA sequence: TGTGCCAGCAGCCCCCGGGAAGGGGAGGCCACTGAAGCTTTCTTT. This encodes CASSPREGEATEAFF.

The CDR3 nucleotides are TGTGCCAGCAGCAAAGAATCTAGGGTAGGTGGCTACACCTTC. This encodes CASSKESRVGGYTF. This chain connects TRBV21-1 to TRBJ1-2. TRBV21-1 is a listed pseudogene. The CDR3 spans 14 residues.

This clone showed up just a few times. The chain is built from TRBV5-1 and TRBJ1-6; D not certain. Germline CDR1 reads SGHRS; CDR2 reads YFSETQ. Trimming pared 6 bases from V and 0 bases from J, leaving 13 bases between. The length of the CDR3 is 16 residues. DNA of the CDR3: TGCGCCAGCATGGAGGCAGCGAGCTCCTATAATTCACCCCTCCACTTT. Residues: CASMEAASSYNSPLHF. Full variable domain (outside the CDR3, taken from reference TRBV5-1 and TRBJ1-6): KAGVTQTPRYLIKTRGQQVTLSCSPISGHRSVSWYQQTPGQGLQFLFEYFSETQRNKGNFPGRFSGRQFSNSRSEMNVSTLELGDSALYLCASMEAASSYNSPLHFGNGTRLTVT.

The chain recombines TRBV7-9 with TRBJ1-3; 7 bases are shared with TRBD1. The germline CDR1 and CDR2 sequences are SEHNR and FQNEAQ (reference sequence). The CDR3 runs to 16 residues. V shed 1 base and J 0 bases; nucleotides not matched to a gene: 3. CDR3 residues: CASSLGDRDSGNTIYF. The CDR3 DNA reads TGTGCCAGCAGCTTAGGTGACAGGGACTCTGGAAACACCATATATTTT.

The chain is built from TRBV2 and TRBJ2-7; D ambiguous. V dropped 11 bases and J dropped 5 bases, with 16 bases sitting between them. In germline, CDR1 is SNHLY, CDR2 FYNNEI. There are 12 residues in the CDR3. The CDR3 protein is CASGVLLNEQYF. Here the CDR3 DNA reads TGTGCCTCCGGAGTTCTCCTCAACGAGCAGTACTTC.

The genes are TRBV3-1 (or the pseudogene TRBV3-2) and TRBJ1-3, with 11 bases lining up with TRBD1. Losses at the gene ends were 4 bases for V and 8 bases for J; bases not matched to a gene: 10. Germline assignment: CDR1 LGHDT and CDR2 YNNKEL (reference sequence). This CDR3 spans 16 amino acids. CDR3 nucleotides: TGTGCCAGCAGCCGGCGGACAGGGGGCTTTCGGGACACCATATATTTT. Translation: CASSRRTGGFRDTIYF.

The CDR3 region is CASSSQLDRGNTIYF. The CDR3 nucleotides are TGTGCCAGCAGCTCCCAATTGGACAGGGGGAACACCATATATTTT. The rearrangement joins TRBV7-2 to TRBJ1-3; TRBD1 matches 10 bases. This CDR3 is built from 15 residues. Unmatched junction bases numbered 7, after V lost 4 bases and J lost 7 bases. The germline CDR1 and CDR2 sequences are SGHTA and FQGNSA. The full variable domain, in which reference TRBV7-2 and TRBJ1-3 provide the parts outside the CDR3, is GAGVSQSPSNKVTEKGKDVELRCDPISGHTALYWYRQSLGQGLEFLIYFQGNSAPDKSGLPSDRFSAERTGGSVSTLTIQRTQQEDSAVYLCASSSQLDRGNTIYFGEGSWLTVV.

The chain recombines TRBV28 with TRBJ1-1; weak D call: TRBD1 (6 bases). The CDR3 runs 12 residues. Germline V CDR1 and CDR2: MDHEN, SYDVKM. Trimming shortened V by 6 bases and J by 7 bases, and 12 bases separated the two germline ends. CDR3 nucleotides: TGTGCCAGCAGCTATGGACAGTTTGAAGCTTTCTTT. It yields the protein CASSYGQFEAFF.

This clone appeared once. V is TRBV6-5 and J is TRBJ1-5; D possibly corresponds to TRBD1 (6 bases). Trimming left V 7 bases short and J 5 bases short, with 9 bases between. The CDR3 is 12 residues long. Per germline, CDR1 MNHEY and CDR2 SVGAGI. The CDR3 DNA reads as TGTGCCAGCATGGGACACCATCAGCCCCAGCATTTT. The encoded protein is CASMGHHQPQHF.

This chain uses TRBV6-1 with TRBJ1-3, with D tentatively TRBD1 (5 bases). There are 18 residues in the CDR3. Trimming removed 6 bases from V and 0 bases from J, with 21 bases in between. Looked up from germline, CDR1 is MNHNS and CDR2 is SASEGT. The CDR3 here is CASSEYTGASSSGNTIYF. The CDR3 DNA follows: TGTGCCAGCAGCGAATACACCGGGGCCTCTTCCTCTGGAAACACCATATATTTT.

The gene calls are TRBV7-6 and TRBJ2-3; the D gene is possibly TRBD2 (6 bases). Trimming took off 5 bases at V and 2 bases at J, with 14 bases between the two ends. Looked up from germline, CDR1 is SGHVS and CDR2 is FNYEAQ. This CDR3 spans 15 amino acids. The CDR3 coding sequence is TGTGCCAGCAGCCTGTTTACGGGAGCCACAGATACGCAGTATTTT. Translating gives CASSLFTGATDTQYF.

This clone came up once. This sequence joins TRBV12-3 or TRBV12-4 and TRBJ1-1, with 9 bases identical to TRBD1. The V segment lost 5 bases and the J segment 4 bases; nucleotides outside the gene matches: 2. The CDR3 is 13 residues long. The CDR3 here is CASSGQGITEAFF. CDR3 coding DNA: TGTGCCAGCAGTGGACAGGGGATCACTGAAGCTTTCTTT.